This TCR beta chain was retrieved from a study of blood T cells in healthy people across ages. Broader study findings: In the absence of known donor CMV status, changes in expanded clonotypes were possibly confounded. What prevented conclusive comparison of naive and antigen-experienced cells was that PBMCs were unsorted.

Primed by a sample-barcoded 5' primer and a J-beta primer mix, a second PCR proceeded for 7 to 11 cycles. MiXCR was run by TCRdb on the 5' RACE reads, yielding one entry per CDR3 protein. The data show over 550,000 distinct CDR3 sequences, 25% to 35% seen once. CDR1 GTSNPN and CDR2 SVGIG come from the germline V gene (reference sequence). The CDR3 is made up of 13 amino acids. In its sample, this clonotype was seen once. Its antigen is undetermined. The sequenced material came from blood. The sequence was collected from a woman of 80 years or more in good health. This chain connects TRBV30 to TRBJ1-1, with a possible D match to TRBD1 (5 bases). CDR3 nucleotides: TGTGCTTGTAAGGGAGGGGTAGAAACTGAAGCTTTCTTT. Translated, it gives CACKGGVETEAFF. The entire variable domain, with the rest obtained from reference TRBV30 and TRBJ1-1, is as follows: SQTIHQWPATLVQPVGSPLSLECTVEGTSNPNLYWYRQAAGRGLQLLFYSVGIGQISSEVPQNLSASRPQDRQFILSSKKLLLSDSGFYLCACKGGVETEAFFGQGTRLTVV.